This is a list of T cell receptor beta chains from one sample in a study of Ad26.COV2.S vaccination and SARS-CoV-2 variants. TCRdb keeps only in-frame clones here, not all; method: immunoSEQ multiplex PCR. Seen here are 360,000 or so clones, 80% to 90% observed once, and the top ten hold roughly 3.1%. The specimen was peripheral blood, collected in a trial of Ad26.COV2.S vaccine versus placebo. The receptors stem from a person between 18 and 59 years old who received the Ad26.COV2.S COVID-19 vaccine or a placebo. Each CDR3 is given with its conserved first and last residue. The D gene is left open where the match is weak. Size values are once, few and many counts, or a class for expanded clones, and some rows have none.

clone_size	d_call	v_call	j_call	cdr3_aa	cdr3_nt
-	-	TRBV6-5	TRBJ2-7	CASSYGQLSYEQYF	TGTGCCAGCAGTTACGGACAGCTCTCCTACGAGCAGTACTTC
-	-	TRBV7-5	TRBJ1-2	CARSLVTGEGGLSWGPYGYTF	TGTGCCAGAAGCTTAGTGACAGGGGAAGGAGGGTTGTCTTGGGGTCCCTATGGCTACACCTTC
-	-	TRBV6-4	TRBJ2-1	CASSDGFSSYNEQFF	TGTGCCAGCAGTGATGGCTTCAGCTCCTACAATGAGCAGTTCTTC
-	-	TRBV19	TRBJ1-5	CASSIRNQPQHF	TGTGCCAGTAGTATTCGTAATCAGCCCCAGCATTTT
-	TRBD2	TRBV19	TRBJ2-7	CASTAGDSYEQYF	TGTGCCAGTACGGCGGGAGACTCCTACGAGCAGTACTTC
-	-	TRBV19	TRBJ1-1	CASTPEGGFNTEAFF	TGTGCCAGTACCCCGGAGGGGGGGTTTAACACTGAAGCTTTCTTT
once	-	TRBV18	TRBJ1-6	CASSPTGQLYYNSPLHF	TGTGCCAGCTCACCTACTGGACAGCTCTACTATAATTCACCCCTCCACTTT
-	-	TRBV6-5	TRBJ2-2	CASSPPGVGGELFF	TGTGCCAGCAGTCCTCCCGGGGTGGGCGGGGAGCTGTTTTTT
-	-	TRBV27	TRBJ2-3	CASSFQLVRGVDTQYF	TGTGCCAGCAGTTTCCAGTTAGTCAGGGGTGTAGATACGCAGTATTTT
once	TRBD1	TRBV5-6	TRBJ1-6	CASSLDPGGFSPLHF	TGTGCCAGCAGCTTGGATCCAGGGGGATTTTCACCCCTCCACTTT
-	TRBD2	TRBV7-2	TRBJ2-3	CASSLVRRGLATDTQYF	TGTGCCAGCAGCTTAGTGCGGCGTGGACTAGCCACAGATACGCAGTATTTT
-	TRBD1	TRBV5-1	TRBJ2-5	CASSFRTGPPRETQYF	TGCGCCAGCAGCTTCCGGACAGGTCCGCCACGGGAGACCCAGTACTTC
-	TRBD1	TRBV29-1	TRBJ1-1	CSVRTGMNTEAFF	TGCAGCGTCCGGACAGGAATGAACACTGAAGCTTTCTTT
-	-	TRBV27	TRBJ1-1	CASSLGAAYTEAFF	TGTGCCAGCAGTTTGGGGGCGGCGTACACTGAAGCTTTCTTT
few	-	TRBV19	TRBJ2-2	CASSGVANTGELFF	TGTGCCAGTAGCGGGGTCGCGAACACCGGGGAGCTGTTTTTT
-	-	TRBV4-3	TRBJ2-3	CASSQERTPDTQYF	TGCGCCAGCAGCCAAGAAAGGACTCCAGATACGCAGTATTTT
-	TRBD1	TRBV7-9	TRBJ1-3	CASWTGGYPSSGNTIYF	TGTGCCAGCTGGACAGGGGGATACCCGAGCTCTGGAAACACCATATATTTT
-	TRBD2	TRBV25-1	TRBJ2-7	CASSEWGGYEQYF	TGTGCCAGCAGTGAATGGGGGGGCTACGAGCAGTACTTC
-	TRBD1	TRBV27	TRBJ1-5	CASSLQGGAYSNQPQHF	TGTGCCAGCAGCCTTCAGGGGGGGGCTTATAGCAATCAGCCCCAGCATTTT
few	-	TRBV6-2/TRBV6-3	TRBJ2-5	CASSYPPGLRQETQYF	TGTGCCAGCAGTTATCCCCCTGGACTCAGACAAGAGACCCAGTACTTC
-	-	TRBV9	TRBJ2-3	CASSVQGAPDTQYF	TGTGCCAGCAGCGTACAAGGGGCACCAGATACGCAGTATTTT
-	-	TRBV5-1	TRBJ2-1	CASSLDLNNEQFF	TGCGCCAGCAGCTTGGACCTTAACAATGAGCAGTTCTTC
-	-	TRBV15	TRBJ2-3	CATSRVPGPARDTQYF	TGTGCCACCAGCAGAGTCCCGGGCCCCGCGAGGGATACGCAGTATTTT
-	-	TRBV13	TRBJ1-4	CASSFNEKLFF	TGTGCCAGCAGCTTTAATGAAAAACTGTTTTTT
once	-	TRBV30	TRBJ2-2	CAWSVGPGTGELFF	TGTGCCTGGAGTGTAGGCCCAGGGACCGGGGAGCTGTTTTTT
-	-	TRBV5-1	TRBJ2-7	CASSSSSFIAGEQYF	TGCGCCAGCAGCTCTAGCTCGTTTATTGCGGGGGAGCAGTACTTC
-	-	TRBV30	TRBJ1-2	CARPRENYGYTF	TGTGCCCGACCCCGAGAAAACTATGGCTACACCTTC
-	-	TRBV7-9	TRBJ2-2	CASSQFTGPHGSTGELFF	TGTGCCAGCAGCCAATTCACCGGGCCCCACGGGAGCACCGGGGAGCTGTTTTTT
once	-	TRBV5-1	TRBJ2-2	CASRTQSQKTTLTGELFF	TGCGCCAGCAGGACACAATCCCAGAAGACCACACTCACCGGGGAGCTGTTTTTT
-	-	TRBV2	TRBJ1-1	CASSDQGPTEAFF	TGTGCCAGCAGTGATCAGGGACCCACTGAAGCTTTCTTT
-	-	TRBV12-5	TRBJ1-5	CASGNGDGGAGQPQHF	TGTGCTAGTGGTAACGGCGACGGGGGCGCGGGTCAGCCCCAGCATTTT
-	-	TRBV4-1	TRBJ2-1	CASSQDHGEYNEQFF	TGCGCCAGCAGCCAAGATCACGGGGAGTACAATGAGCAGTTCTTC
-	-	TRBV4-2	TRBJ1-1	CASSQDAGVNAEAFF	TGTGCCAGCAGCCAAGACGCCGGAGTTAACGCTGAAGCTTTCTTT
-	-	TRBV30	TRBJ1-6	CAWTEGQGGSPLHF	TGTGCCTGGACGGAGGGGCAGGGAGGCTCACCCCTCCACTTT
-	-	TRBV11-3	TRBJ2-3	CASSTSGRTTDTQYF	TGTGCCAGCAGCACCTCGGGACGTACCACAGATACGCAGTATTTT
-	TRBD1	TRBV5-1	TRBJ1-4	CASSPGWDRVGEKLFF	TGCGCCAGCAGCCCTGGATGGGACAGGGTAGGTGAAAAACTGTTTTTT
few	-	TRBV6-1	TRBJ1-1	CASSDPGRGAFF	TGTGCCAGCAGTGACCCAGGGAGGGGGGCTTTCTTT